The TCR beta chain described here comes from a study of blood T cell repertoires in COVID-19. At the level of the study: The United States, Italy and Spain supplied acute and convalescent COVID-19 samples. PBMCs, B-cell-depleted T cells, or T cells provided the cDNA or gDNA that made up the material.

Per the authors' pipeline: Nucleated cell number was recorded as an estimate derived from reference gene primer amplification. Sequencing was performed with immunoSEQ multiplex PCR; in TCRdb, only in-frame clones are kept and a portion is missing. V and J calls and clone size are as listed in that table; D and trimming were resolved from the DNA. The sample lists around 110,000 clones, 80% to 90% seen once, with less than 1.5% in the top ten. The germline gives CDR1 SNHLY, CDR2 FYNNEI. CDR3 length: 15 residues. V was pared by 5 bases and J by 3 bases, with 3 bases of the junction left unmatched. The chain links TRBV2 to TRBJ2-7; 14 positions match TRBD2. Sequenced sample: peripheral blood. This clonotype originated in a man aged 35 to 55 with acute or convalescent COVID-19. CDR3 sequence reads: CASSRGTSGGYEQYF. The CDR3 nucleotides read TGTGCCAGCAGTAGGGGGACTAGCGGGGGCTACGAGCAGTACTTC.